This T cell receptor beta chain emerged from a study of tumor-infiltrating lymphocytes in oesophageal squamous cell carcinoma. This CDR3 region has 12 residues. Germline V CDR1 and CDR2: MNHNS, SASEGT. Each CDR3 protein gets one entry after TCRdb re-called the PCR reads with MiXCR. The top ten clones hold about 35% of a sample with around 13,000 distinct CDR3 sequences, approximately 50% of them seen once. Input material: esophageal tumor tissue. This receptor was obtained from a male donor with esophageal squamous cell carcinoma. This rearrangement joins TRBV6-1 to TRBJ2-6; 8 bases line up with TRBD1. The end of the DNA aligns better with TRBJ2-1, so the J call may be wrong. The CDR3 DNA is TGTGCCAGCAGTGGACAGGGGAATGAGCAGTTCTTC. Encoded protein: CASSGQGNEQFF.